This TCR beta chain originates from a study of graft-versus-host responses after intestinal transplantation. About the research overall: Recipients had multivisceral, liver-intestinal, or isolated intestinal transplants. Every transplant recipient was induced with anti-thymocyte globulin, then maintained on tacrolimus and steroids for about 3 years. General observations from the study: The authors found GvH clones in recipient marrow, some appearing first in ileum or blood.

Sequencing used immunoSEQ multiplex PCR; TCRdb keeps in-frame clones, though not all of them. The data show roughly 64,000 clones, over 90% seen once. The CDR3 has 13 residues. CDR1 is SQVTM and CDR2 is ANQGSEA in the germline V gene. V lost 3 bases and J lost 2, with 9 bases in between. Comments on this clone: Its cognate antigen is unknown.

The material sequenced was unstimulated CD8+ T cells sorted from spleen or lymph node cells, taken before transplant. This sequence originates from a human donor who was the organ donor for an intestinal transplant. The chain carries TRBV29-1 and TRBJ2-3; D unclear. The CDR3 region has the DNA TGCAGCGTTGAGGGCACCTACACAGATACGCAGTATTTT. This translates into CSVEGTYTDTQYF.